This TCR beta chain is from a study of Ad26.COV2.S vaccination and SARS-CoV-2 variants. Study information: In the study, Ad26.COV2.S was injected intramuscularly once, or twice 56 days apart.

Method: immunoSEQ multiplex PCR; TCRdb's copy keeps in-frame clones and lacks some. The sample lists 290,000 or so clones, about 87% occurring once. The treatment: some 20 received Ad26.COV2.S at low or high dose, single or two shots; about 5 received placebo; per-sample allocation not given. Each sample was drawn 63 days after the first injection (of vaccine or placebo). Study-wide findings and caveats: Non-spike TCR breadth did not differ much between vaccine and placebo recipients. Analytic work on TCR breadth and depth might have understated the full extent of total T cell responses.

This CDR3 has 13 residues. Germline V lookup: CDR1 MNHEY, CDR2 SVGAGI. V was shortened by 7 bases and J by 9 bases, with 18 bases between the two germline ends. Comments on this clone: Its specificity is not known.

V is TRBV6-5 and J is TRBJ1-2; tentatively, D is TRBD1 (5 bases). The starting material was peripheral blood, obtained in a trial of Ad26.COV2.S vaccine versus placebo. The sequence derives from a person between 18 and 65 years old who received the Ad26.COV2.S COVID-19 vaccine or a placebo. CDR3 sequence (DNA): TGTGCCAGCAACCTACGCCTTCAGGGTAGCTACACCTTC. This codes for CASNLRLQGSYTF.